A selection of T cell receptor beta chains follows, all from one sample in a study of blood T cell repertoires in COVID-19. TCRdb keeps only in-frame clones here, not all; method: immunoSEQ multiplex PCR. The data show about 360,000 clones, around 87% seen once. The specimen sequenced was PBMCs or T cells enriched from blood (not recorded which). These receptors all stem from a young man who had recovered from COVID-19. Each CDR3 is given with its conserved first and last residue. The D gene is left open where the match is weak.

v_call,j_call,d_call,cdr3_aa
TRBV18,TRBJ1-2,-,CASSPDLRDGYTF
TRBV19,TRBJ1-1,TRBD1,CARDPGGRTEAFF
TRBV5-1,TRBJ1-1,-,CASSLYQVTEAFF
TRBV29-1,TRBJ2-6,-,CSVEGFEVSGANVLTF
TRBV7-9,TRBJ1-1,TRBD1,CASSRDSGNTEAFF
TRBV10-3,TRBJ1-1,-,CAIRGSAEAFF
TRBV6-5,TRBJ2-1,TRBD1,CASSYWDRANEQFF
TRBV6-2/TRBV6-3,TRBJ2-2,-,CASSYSAGEFTGELFF
TRBV7-9,TRBJ1-5,-,CASSFRSGAEDQPQHF
TRBV29-1,TRBJ2-5,TRBD2,CSVGVAGSRETQYF
TRBV4-1,TRBJ1-2,-,CASSQDGRYGYTF
TRBV7-2,TRBJ2-5,-,CASSLVWGYQETQYF
TRBV3-1/TRBV3-2,TRBJ1-2,TRBD1,CASSQERGHRYGYTF
TRBV15,TRBJ1-2,TRBD1,CATSTSGTGGRGYTF
TRBV6-5,TRBJ2-3,TRBD2,CASRPGLAGLDTQYF
TRBV10-1,TRBJ1-6,-,CQRGTGSPLHF
TRBV19,TRBJ1-5,-,CASSIEQGKKYSNQPQHF
TRBV11-2,TRBJ2-7,-,CASSRGGPGGSDVEYF
TRBV30,TRBJ1-3,-,CAWSVLGNTIYF
TRBV19,TRBJ2-5,TRBD1,CASKKEDRALGETQYF
TRBV11-2,TRBJ1-1,-,CASSYAGTEAFF
TRBV7-7,TRBJ1-5,-,CASSIPPGSAGDQPQHF
TRBV5-5,TRBJ2-7,TRBD1,CASSWASTGAYEQYF
TRBV2,TRBJ1-4,TRBD1,CASLPTGVGGNEKLFF
TRBV10-1,TRBJ2-1,TRBD1,CASSGAGGYEQFF
TRBV3-1/TRBV3-2,TRBJ2-2,TRBD2,CASSQDKRGRNTGELFF
TRBV19,TRBJ1-2,TRBD1,CASSIQGAIYGYTF
TRBV5-4,TRBJ1-2,-,CASSLGIRDYGYTF
TRBV6-5,TRBJ2-1,TRBD2,CASQGSGASYNEQFF
TRBV7-2,TRBJ1-2,TRBD1,CASSLAEATGTYGYTF
TRBV7-6,TRBJ1-4,TRBD1,CASSLYGGTGVTTNEKLFF
TRBV27,TRBJ2-2,TRBD1,CASKTGAAGELFF
TRBV7-9,TRBJ2-5,TRBD2,CASSLERGNPEQETQYF
TRBV5-1,TRBJ1-1,TRBD1,CASSHTGGMNTEAFF
TRBV4-3,TRBJ2-7,TRBD2,CASSQDGGGAKYEQYF
TRBV9,TRBJ1-1,-,CASTLFGGGDTEAFF
TRBV4-1,TRBJ2-5,TRBD2,CASSPSGGPVRETQYF
TRBV11-2,TRBJ1-2,TRBD1,CASSPGQGATIYGYTF
TRBV11-2,TRBJ2-1,-,CASSLEWGGRDEQFF
TRBV5-5,TRBJ1-5,TRBD1,CASSAGQGNQPQHF
TRBV5-5,TRBJ2-7,TRBD2,CASSPGGIYEQYF
TRBV5-1,TRBJ1-2,-,CASSLGGTKTNYGYTF
TRBV29-1,TRBJ2-3,-,CSVAGSYYISTDTQYF
TRBV5-1,TRBJ2-1,-,CASSLGGDGYNEQFF
TRBV4-2,TRBJ1-2,-,CASSQERGFGYTF
TRBV5-1,TRBJ1-6,-,CASSFPQNNSPLHF
TRBV30,TRBJ1-2,-,CAWSTRYKGYTF
TRBV7-9,TRBJ2-7,-,CASSSSQGRFYEQYF
TRBV10-1,TRBJ1-6,-,CASSESGTLGSPLHF
TRBV16,TRBJ1-4,TRBD1,CASSQSRGRNEKLFF
TRBV7-9,TRBJ1-2,-,CASSLGLSFSYGYTF
TRBV3-1/TRBV3-2,TRBJ2-1,TRBD2,CASSASGRGNEQFF